The 2 T cell receptor beta chains given below trace back to one sample, sequenced in a study of blood T cell repertoires in COVID-19. Measured with immunoSEQ multiplex PCR; TCRdb has only the in-frame clones, and not every one. This sample has 200,000 to 250,000 clones; roughly 80% occur once, and the top ten carry 5.5% to 8%. Material: peripheral blood. The receptor source for this set is a woman between 55 and 75 years old with active or convalescent COVID-19.

In this sample, this clone turned up once. In DNA, the CDR3 is TGTGCCAGCAGCTTGGTAGTTGGTGAGCAGTTCTTC. Encoded protein: CASSLVVGEQFF. This chain links TRBV5-6 with TRBJ2-1; unclear D gene. The CDR3 sequence is 12 residues long. Trimming removed 0 bases at V and 9 bases at J, with 7 bases between. Germline V gives CDR1 SGHDT, CDR2 YYEEEE.

This chain joins TRBV5-6 and TRBJ1-1, with 11 bases that match TRBD1. CDR3 size: 17 residues. Looked up from germline, CDR1 is SGHDT and CDR2 is YYEEEE. Unmatched junction bases numbered 8, after V lost 0 bases and J lost 4 bases. CDR3 in DNA: TGTGCCAGCAGCTTGGATGGACAGGGGGCTGGTGGCACTGAAGCTTTCTTT. The encoded protein is CASSLDGQGAGGTEAFF.